These 22 T cell receptor beta chains share one sample of origin, sequenced in a study of shared clonotypes between healthy human individuals. Assay used: immunoSEQ multiplex PCR; TCRdb lists only in-frame clones, some missing. There are 1,400,000 or so clones in the sample; less than 99% occur only once, and under 0.45% lies in the top ten. What was sequenced was naive CD4+ T cells sorted from blood. Subset noted: CD45RA+ positively selected. All receptors come from a young man in good health.

The chain couples TRBV11-2 to TRBJ2-7, with a possible D match to TRBD1 (5 bases). Germline CDR1 is SGHAT and CDR2 is FQNNGV. CDR3 size: 14 residues. Trimming shortened V by 5 bases and J by 3 bases, and 14 bases separated the two germline ends. The CDR3 region is CASSGTGLRYEQYF. The CDR3 DNA is TGTGCCAGCAGCGGAACAGGTCTCCGCTACGAGCAGTACTTC.

A remark on this clone: Different DNA sequences within this sample yield the same CDR3. V gene TRBV6-1 combines with J gene TRBJ2-7; 7 bases are shared with TRBD1. J was trimmed by 4 bases and V by 11 bases; bases with no gene match: 5. The CDR3 has 11 amino acids. Germline CDR1 MNHNS, CDR2 SASEGT. CDR3 bases: TGTGCCTCGTCAGGGGGATACGAGCAGTACTTC. This codes for CASSGGYEQYF.

The J gene is TRBJ2-1, the V gene TRBV4-1; tentative D call: TRBD1 (6 bases). V shed 4 bases and J shed 7 bases, with 11 bases lying between them. Germline CDR1 MGHRA, CDR2 YSYEKL. The CDR3 sequence is 13 residues long. CDR3 in amino acids: CASSPGTSNEQFF. Here the CDR3 DNA reads TGCGCCAGCAGCCCCGGGACATCTAATGAGCAGTTCTTC.

The V gene is TRBV7-2, the J gene TRBJ2-7; no firm D call. V lost 2 bases and J lost 2, with 4 bases in between. The CDR3 length is 12 residues. Germline loops: CDR1 SGHTA, CDR2 FQGNSA. Here the CDR3 reads CASSLMAYEQYF. DNA of the CDR3: TGTGCCAGCAGCTTAATGGCCTACGAGCAGTACTTC.

This chain uses TRBV7-6 with TRBJ2-7; 7 nucleotides match TRBD1. The junction had 10 bases not matched to a gene; V was cut back by 5 bases and J by 6 bases. CDR3 size: 14 residues. Germline lookup yields CDR1 SGHVS and CDR2 FNYEAQ. CDR3 in DNA: TGTGCCAGCAGCAACTTACAGGGGCTAGGCGAGCAGTACTTC. The encoded protein is CASSNLQGLGEQYF.

The chain combines TRBV15 with TRBJ2-7; TRBD2 agrees at 10 bases. After removal of 4 bases from V and 3 bases from J, the junction contained 15 bases not matched to a gene. CDR3 length: 18 residues. Per germline, CDR1 LNHNV and CDR2 YYDKDF (reference sequence). CDR3 nucleotide sequence: TGTGCCACCAGCAACACCAGGAGGCTAGCGGGAGCGATCTACGAGCAGTACTTC. Amino acid sequence: CATSNTRRLAGAIYEQYF.

The gene calls are TRBV7-9 and TRBJ2-7, with D unresolved. The CDR3 runs 13 residues. The ends were cut back, 7 bases at V and 0 bases at J, with 10 bases in the middle. Germline V gives CDR1 SEHNR, CDR2 FQNEAQ (reference sequence). For the CDR3, the DNA is TGTGCCAGCAAAAGCGACACCTCCTACGAGCAGTACTTC. Translated, it gives CASKSDTSYEQYF.

This clone was detected only once. This chain uses TRBV7-3 with TRBJ2-2; perhaps TRBD1 as D (5 bases). The CDR3 has 14 amino acids. From germline, CDR1 is SGHTA and CDR2 FQGTGA. V lost 2 bases and J 6 bases, leaving 10 bases between the germline ends. The CDR3 here is CASSLAGSAGELFF. DNA for the CDR3: TGTGCCAGCAGCTTAGCAGGGTCCGCCGGGGAGCTGTTTTTT.

The genes are TRBV5-1 and TRBJ2-1; D gene uncertain. Trimming cost V 2 bases and J 8 bases, with 8 bases left between them. Germline V gives CDR1 SGHRS, CDR2 YFSETQ. CDR3 length: 12 residues. The CDR3 bases are TGCGCCAGCAGCTTTCTGGTGCATGAGCAGTTCTTC. This gives the protein CASSFLVHEQFF.

The V and J genes are TRBV18 and TRBJ2-1; 13 nucleotides align to TRBD2. In germline, CDR1 is KGHSH, CDR2 LQKENI. With 6 bases clipped from V and 9 bases from J, the junction kept 8 bases outside the gene matches. This CDR3 contains 15 residues. The CDR3 bases are TGTGCCAGCTCCCGAACTAGCGGGAGGGCCTCTGAGCAGTTCTTC. This codes for CASSRTSGRASEQFF.

The chain is built from TRBV11-2 and TRBJ2-7; TRBD2 aligns across 13 bases. CDR1 SGHAT and CDR2 FQNNGV come from the germline V gene. V shed 5 bases, J shed 6 bases, and the junction held 4 bases outside the gene matches. This CDR3 spans 14 amino acids. The CDR3 coding sequence is TGTGCCAGCAGCGCCGGGACTAGCGGGACCGAGCAGTACTTC. Its translation: CASSAGTSGTEQYF.

In its sample, this clone was seen once. The chain links TRBV7-8 to TRBJ2-1; no firm D call. CDR1 is SGHVS and CDR2 is FQNEAQ in the germline V gene. The CDR3 has 16 amino acids. With 5 bases removed from V and 0 bases from J, the gap between germline ends came to 14 bases. In nucleotides, the CDR3 is TGTGCCAGCAGCACCCATCGGCTGAGCTCCTACAATGAGCAGTTCTTC. The encoded protein is CASSTHRLSSYNEQFF.

V and J are TRBV29-1 and TRBJ1-3; 8 bases are shared with TRBD1. The CDR3 has 14 residues. Losses at the gene ends were 7 bases for V and 2 bases for J; bases not matched to a gene: 7. Germline V gene sequence: CDR1 SQVTM, CDR2 ANQGSEA. CDR3 DNA: TGCAGCGCCCTGGACAGGGCCGCTGGAAACACCATATATTTT. Residues: CSALDRAAGNTIYF.

The rearrangement joins TRBV25-1 to TRBJ2-5; 16 bases align to TRBD2. The CDR3 runs 16 residues. V shed 5 bases, J shed 5 bases, and the junction held 5 bases outside the gene matches. Germline CDR1 MGHDK, CDR2 SYGVNS. Here the CDR3 DNA reads TGTGCCAGCAGTACGGGACTAGCGGGAGGGGGGGAGACCCAGTACTTC. Protein sequence: CASSTGLAGGGETQYF.

The J gene is TRBJ2-5, the V gene TRBV7-9, with D hard to call. This CDR3 comprises 14 residues. With 1 base removed from V and 5 bases from J, the gap between germline ends came to 11 bases. Germline CDR1 reads SEHNR; CDR2 reads FQNEAQ (reference sequence). CDR3 nucleotide sequence: TGTGCCAGCAGCTTAGTAGGTCTGTCCGAGACCCAGTACTTC. It codes for CASSLVGLSETQYF.

V usage is TRBV5-1 and J usage is TRBJ1-2; possibly TRBD1 for D (5 bases). The V gene lost 4 bases and the J gene lost 4 bases, with 20 bases spanning the gap. CDR1 is SGHRS and CDR2 is YFSETQ in the germline V gene. The CDR3 has 16 residues. The CDR3 DNA is TGCGCCAGCAGCCACGAGCCCGCGACGACAGCCTATGGCTACACCTTC. Its protein product is CASSHEPATTAYGYTF. Together with reference TRBV5-1 and TRBJ1-2, the CDR3 gives the full variable domain: KAGVTQTPRYLIKTRGQQVTLSCSPISGHRSVSWYQQTPGQGLQFLFEYFSETQRNKGNFPGRFSGRQFSNSRSEMNVSTLELGDSALYLCASSHEPATTAYGYTFGSGTRLTVV.

The V and J genes are TRBV5-8 and TRBJ2-5; D is possibly TRBD2 (5 bases). The germline V and J ends were trimmed by 4 bases and 5 bases, with 15 bases remaining between them. The germline V gene has CDR1 SGHTS and CDR2 YDEGEE. The CDR3 contains 14 residues. The CDR3 loop is CASSRGVGGETQYF. In DNA, the CDR3 is TGTGCCAGCAGCCGGGGAGTTGGTGGGGAGACCCAGTACTTC.

The genes are TRBV5-4 and TRBJ1-5; no reliable D call. The germline CDR1 and CDR2 sequences are SGHNT and YYREEE (reference sequence). Deletions cut 0 bases from V and 7 bases from J, with 11 bases between. The CDR3 has 14 amino acids. In DNA form, the CDR3 reads TGTGCCAGCAGCTTGGGCGGGCTTGGGCAGCCCCAGCATTTT. Translation: CASSLGGLGQPQHF.

On this clone: In the same sample, other DNA sequences code for this CDR3. The gene calls are TRBV7-9 and TRBJ2-5; TRBD1 or TRBD2 may be the D gene (5 bases each). CDR1 and CDR2 (germline): SEHNR, FQNEAQ (reference sequence). The CDR3 is 13 amino acids. The V gene lost 3 bases and the J gene lost 1 base, with 6 bases spanning the gap. The CDR3 DNA reads TGTGCCAGCAGCTTGAGGGGCCAAGAGACCCAGTACTTC. Its protein is CASSLRGQETQYF.

This clone was detected only once. The V call is TRBV29-1, the J call TRBJ1-3; D is uncertain. The germline CDR1 and CDR2 sequences are SQVTM and ANQGSEA. V was clipped by 4 bases and J by 4 bases, with 11 bases between them. This CDR3 spans 13 amino acids. The CDR3 loop reads CSVVEAAGNTIYF. The CDR3 DNA sequence: TGCAGCGTTGTAGAAGCGGCCGGAAACACCATATATTTT.

This sequence joins TRBV15 and TRBJ1-1, with 11 bases matching TRBD1. V shed 1 base and J 4 bases; nucleotides not matched to a gene: 2. The CDR3 runs 15 residues. Germline V gene lookup returns CDR1 LNHNV and CDR2 YYDKDF (reference sequence). The CDR3 region is CATSRVGTGGTEAFF. The DNA of the CDR3 is TGTGCCACCAGCAGAGTCGGGACAGGGGGCACTGAAGCTTTCTTT.

The V call is TRBV19, the J call TRBJ2-7; 12 nucleotides align to TRBD1. The CDR3 runs to 15 residues. V gave up 5 bases and J gave up 5 bases; unmatched junction bases: 7. The germline V gene has CDR1 LNHDA and CDR2 SQIVND (reference sequence). Here the CDR3 reads CASSPLGQGAHEQYF. The CDR3 DNA is TGTGCCAGTAGTCCCCTGGGACAGGGGGCTCACGAGCAGTACTTC.